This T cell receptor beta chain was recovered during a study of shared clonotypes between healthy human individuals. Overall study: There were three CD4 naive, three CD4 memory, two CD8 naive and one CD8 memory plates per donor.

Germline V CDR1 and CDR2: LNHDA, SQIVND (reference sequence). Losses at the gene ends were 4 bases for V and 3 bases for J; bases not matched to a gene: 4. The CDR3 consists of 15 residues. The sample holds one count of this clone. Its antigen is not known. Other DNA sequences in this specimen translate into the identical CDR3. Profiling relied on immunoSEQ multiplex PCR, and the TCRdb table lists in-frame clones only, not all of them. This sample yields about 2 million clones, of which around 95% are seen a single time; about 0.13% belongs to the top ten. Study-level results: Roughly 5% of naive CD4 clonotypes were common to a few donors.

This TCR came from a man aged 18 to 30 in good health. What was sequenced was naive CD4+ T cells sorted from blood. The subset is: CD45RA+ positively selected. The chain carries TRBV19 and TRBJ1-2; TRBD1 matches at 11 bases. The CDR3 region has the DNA TGTGCCAGTAGTAGTCCGGGACAGGGGGACTATGGCTACACCTTC. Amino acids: CASSSPGQGDYGYTF.